Below, 32 T cell receptor beta chains from the same sample are listed, as sequenced in a study of blood T cell repertoires in COVID-19 (dated by TCRdb to 2019 to 2021). The protocol used for the library was the immunoSEQ multiplex PCR assay. TCRdb took this table from immuneACCESS and kept in-frame rearrangements with V and J called. Such tables lack part of the clones; where checked against another copy, unresolved V genes explain under half of the gap, and the rest is unexplained. The sample yields 55,000 to 70,000 clones; about 86% were counted once. Together, the top ten hold under 5% of the sample. The sequencing sample was made of peripheral blood. The source is a man in his fifties or sixties with acute or convalescent COVID-19.

This clone was detected a few times. The rearrangement links TRBV21-1 to TRBJ1-5. TRBV21-1 is termed a pseudogene. The CDR3 consists of 14 residues. The CDR3 reads CASSGGIVLQPQHF. CDR3 bases: TGTGCCAGCAGTGGAGGAATCGTTCTACAGCCCCAGCATTTT.

The V and J genes are TRBV18 and TRBJ1-1; perhaps TRBD1 as D (6 bases). With 1 base removed from V and 7 bases from J, the gap between germline ends came to 7 bases. Per the germline V gene, CDR1 is KGHSH and CDR2 is LQKENI. This CDR3 is built from 12 residues. The CDR3 reads CASSPQGVEAFF. The DNA for the CDR3 is TGTGCCAGCTCACCACAGGGGGTTGAAGCTTTCTTT.

This chain joins TRBV10-3 and TRBJ1-5; TRBD1 aligns across 9 bases. The CDR3 has 15 amino acids. Germline V gene sequence: CDR1 ENHRY, CDR2 SYGVKD. J gave up 0 bases and V 5 bases, and 2 bases lay outside the gene matches. This CDR3 reads CAISRTGDSNQPQHF. The CDR3 bases are TGTGCCATCAGTAGGACAGGGGATAGCAATCAGCCCCAGCATTTT.

The rearrangement joins TRBV12-2 to TRBJ2-5; the table calls TRBD2, which could not be checked here. TRBV12-2 is a pseudogene locus. The CDR3 length is 17 residues. This CDR3 reads CASLPGGWEVRQETQYF. The CDR3 nucleotides read TGTGCAAGCCTTCCCGGGGGGTGGGAGGTTCGCCAAGAGACCCAGTACTTC.

The chain links TRBV3-1 (or the pseudogene TRBV3-2) to TRBJ2-7, with 7 positions matching TRBD1. CDR1 LGHDT and CDR2 YNNKEL come from the germline V gene (reference sequence). Trimming took 0 bases from V and 8 from J; bases not matched to a gene: 13. This CDR3 has 16 residues. DNA of the CDR3: TGTGCCAGCAGCCAAGAAGGAACAGGGGCCCCTACGAAGCAGTACTTC. It codes for CASSQEGTGAPTKQYF.

This clone came up a few times. J is TRBJ1-1 and V is TRBV11-1; no reliable D call. The CDR3 is 14 amino acids. Trimming took 5 bases from V and 5 from J, leaving 15 bases between them. CDR1 is SGHAT and CDR2 is FQDESV in the germline V gene (reference sequence). The CDR3 DNA follows: TGTGCCAGCAGCCTGGAGACGAGGAGGACTGAAGCTTTCTTT. Protein: CASSLETRRTEAFF.

The chain links TRBV3-1 (or the pseudogene TRBV3-2) to TRBJ1-5; D is undetermined. The CDR3 length is 15 residues. V lost 1 base and J lost 0, with 7 bases in between. CDR1 is LGHDT and CDR2 is YNNKEL in the germline V gene (reference sequence). The CDR3 here is CASSQGANSNQPQHF. In nucleotides, the CDR3 is TGTGCCAGCAGCCAAGGGGCCAATAGCAATCAGCCCCAGCATTTT.

The rearrangement links TRBV27 to TRBJ2-1, with 8 bases identical to TRBD2. This CDR3 region has 18 residues. From germline, CDR1 is MNHEY and CDR2 SMNVEV (reference sequence). Trimming took 1 base from V and 5 from J; bases not matched to a gene: 13. For the CDR3, the DNA is TGTGCCAGCAGTTTATTAGCGTGGCGGGCGGGAGGAAACAATGAGCAGTTCTTC. This gives the protein CASSLLAWRAGGNNEQFF.

The chain recombines TRBV7-8 with TRBJ1-5, with a possible D match to TRBD1 (6 bases). The V and J ends lost 5 bases and 5 bases respectively, with 16 bases between them. The germline CDR1 and CDR2 sequences are SGHVS and FQNEAQ. This CDR3 has 15 residues. CDR3 in amino acids: CASSRRGGADQPQHF. The CDR3 DNA is TGTGCCAGCAGCCGGCGGGGGGGGGCGGATCAGCCCCAGCATTTT.

The rearrangement joins TRBV19 to TRBJ1-1; D gene ambiguous. The CDR3 covers 17 residues. Germline CDR1 LNHDA, CDR2 SQIVND (reference sequence). Trimming shortened V by 1 base and J by 3 bases, and 18 bases separated the two germline ends. CDR3 amino acids: CASSIAPRRASDTEAFF. CDR3 coding DNA: TGTGCCAGTAGTATAGCTCCTCGGAGGGCGTCGGACACTGAAGCTTTCTTT.

Remarks on this clone: Other DNA variants within this sample encode the same CDR3. This chain joins TRBV27 and TRBJ1-1; D not certain. Trimming shortened V by 0 bases and J by 4 bases, and 9 bases separated the two germline ends. Germline V gene lookup returns CDR1 MNHEY and CDR2 SMNVEV (reference sequence). There are 14 residues in the CDR3. The DNA of the CDR3 is TGTGCCAGCAGTTTATCACGGGGTGGCACTGAAGCTTTCTTT. Translated: CASSLSRGGTEAFF.

This clone was seen a single time. The rearrangement joins TRBV4-1 to TRBJ1-1; D is ambiguous. With 1 base removed from V and 1 base from J, the gap between germline ends came to 10 bases. The CDR3 is 15 residues long. Germline CDR1 reads MGHRA; CDR2 reads YSYEKL. The chain's CDR3 is CASSQGGGKNTEAFF. Written as DNA, the CDR3 is TGCGCCAGCAGCCAAGGGGGAGGGAAGAACACTGAAGCTTTCTTT.

The chain recombines TRBV27 with TRBJ2-1, with TRBD2 identical over 8 bases. Germline CDR1 is MNHEY and CDR2 is SMNVEV (reference sequence). The CDR3 consists of 16 residues. V lost 6 bases and J lost 4; bases outside the gene matches: 11. DNA for the CDR3: TGTGCCAGCAGATCCGTCCCGGGAGGGCCTTACAATGAGCAGTTCTTC. This codes for CASRSVPGGPYNEQFF.

V and J are TRBV18 and TRBJ2-5; 9 bases align to TRBD2. Looked up from germline, CDR1 is KGHSH and CDR2 is LQKENI. CDR3 size: 13 residues. J was trimmed by 3 bases and V by 8 bases; bases with no gene match: 4. The DNA for the CDR3 is TGTGCCAGCGCAGCGGGAGGTAAAGAGACCCAGTACTTC. Translating it yields CASAAGGKETQYF.

The chain joins TRBV2 to TRBJ2-5, with 7 bases fitting TRBD2. The germline CDR1 and CDR2 sequences are SNHLY and FYNNEI. Trimming at V came to 6 bases and at J to 1 base, leaving 5 bases not matched to a gene. The CDR3 contains 14 residues. CDR3 region: CASRLLAFQETQYF. The CDR3 coding sequence is TGTGCCAGCAGGTTACTAGCGTTCCAAGAGACCCAGTACTTC.

The gene calls are TRBV28 and TRBJ2-1; TRBD2 is a possible D gene (5 bases). Between the trimmed V and J ends, which lost 6 bases and 0 bases, there was a span of 18 bases. This CDR3 comprises 17 residues. CDR1 and CDR2 from the germline V gene are MDHEN and SYDVKM. The CDR3 coding sequence is TGTGCCAGCAGGGAAACCGAGGGCGACGGCTCCTACAATGAGCAGTTCTTC. It codes for CASRETEGDGSYNEQFF.

This chain links TRBV6-4 with TRBJ2-6; 7 bases fit TRBD1. V lost 4 bases, J lost 0 bases, and 3 bases stayed unmatched. The germline gives CDR1 MRHNA, CDR2 SNTAGT. CDR3 length equals 16 residues. The CDR3 spells CASSAQGNSGANVLTF. The CDR3 DNA follows: TGTGCCAGCAGTGCACAGGGGAACTCTGGGGCCAACGTCCTGACTTTC.

This clone was detected only a few times. Here the CDR3 reads CASSSQGGASVGYTF. The DNA of the CDR3 is TGTGCCAGCAGCTCTCAAGGAGGGGCATCGGTTGGCTACACCTTC. The chain links TRBV7-3 to TRBJ1-2, with a weak D call TRBD1 (5 bases). The CDR3 runs 15 residues. CDR1 and CDR2 (germline): SGHTA, FQGTGA. V shed 4 bases and J shed 7 bases, with 19 bases lying between them.

J is TRBJ1-5 and V is TRBV7-2; 7 bases map to TRBD1. The CDR3 runs 13 residues. In germline, CDR1 is SGHTA, CDR2 FQGNSA. J gave up 5 bases and V 3 bases, and 1 base lay outside the gene matches. The CDR3 sequence: CASSFQGDQPQHF. The CDR3 DNA is TGTGCCAGCAGCTTTCAGGGGGATCAGCCCCAGCATTTT.

The chain joins TRBV28 to TRBJ2-5; maybe TRBD2 (5 bases). The CDR3 loop spans 15 amino acids. From germline, CDR1 is MDHEN and CDR2 SYDVKM. V was shortened by 6 bases and J by 3 bases, with 17 bases between the two germline ends. CDR3 amino acids: CASSPPRRGKETQYF. The CDR3, as DNA: TGTGCCAGCAGCCCTCCCCGCCGGGGTAAAGAGACCCAGTACTTC.

The chain is built from TRBV18 and TRBJ1-4; D remains ambiguous. Germline-derived CDR1 and CDR2 are KGHSH and LQKENI. This CDR3 contains 16 residues. V was cut by 2 bases and J by 0 bases, with 10 bases left in between. The CDR3 reads CASSPGVRATNEKLFF. The CDR3 DNA sequence: TGTGCCAGCTCACCAGGGGTGAGGGCAACTAATGAAAAACTGTTTTTT.

V is TRBV7-5 and J is TRBJ1-5; the table's D call, TRBD1, has no DNA check behind it. TRBV7-5 is marked as a pseudogene. This CDR3 contains 17 residues. CDR3 loop: CARSSMDTHGANQPQHF. The CDR3 coding sequence is TGTGCCAGAAGCTCCATGGACACTCATGGCGCCAATCAGCCCCAGCATTTT.

The V and J genes are TRBV5-5 and TRBJ1-1; TRBD1 matches 8 bases. Per the germline V gene, CDR1 is SGHKS and CDR2 is YYEKEE (reference sequence). The CDR3 is 15 amino acids. The J segment lost 11 bases and the V segment lost 3 bases, leaving 15 bases of the junction unmatched. The CDR3 loop is CASSSLWTGMGGAFF. The CDR3 region has the DNA TGTGCCAGCAGCTCGCTGTGGACAGGGATGGGTGGTGCTTTCTTT.

Here the CDR3 reads CASSIAAGSYNEQFF. CDR3 sequence (DNA): TGTGCCAGTAGTATTGCCGCGGGCTCCTACAATGAGCAGTTCTTC. The rearrangement uses TRBV19 and TRBJ2-1; maybe TRBD2 (5 bases). Germline CDR1 and CDR2: LNHDA and SQIVND (reference sequence). The CDR3 has 15 amino acids. The V end was cut by 3 bases, the J end by 0 bases, with 9 bases between.

This clone was found once. The chain couples TRBV19 to TRBJ2-7; 10 nucleotides agree with TRBD1. V trimming: 5 bases; J trimming: 2 bases; junction bases outside the gene matches: 6. This CDR3 has 15 residues. CDR1 is LNHDA and CDR2 is SQIVND in the germline V gene (reference sequence). The CDR3 protein is CASSPKGQGPYEQYF. The CDR3, as DNA: TGTGCCAGTAGTCCTAAGGGACAGGGGCCCTACGAGCAGTACTTC.

The V and J genes are TRBV30 and TRBJ2-7; 7 bases agree with TRBD1. J was trimmed by 3 bases and V by 5 bases; bases with no gene match: 1. This CDR3 spans 11 amino acids. Germline V CDR1 and CDR2: GTSNPN, SVGIG (reference sequence). The CDR3 DNA follows: TGTGCCTGGGACAGGGACTACGAGCAGTACTTC. This translates into CAWDRDYEQYF. The full variable domain, rest sourced from reference TRBV30 and TRBJ2-7, is SQTIHQWPATLVQPVGSPLSLECTVEGTSNPNLYWYRQAAGRGLQLLFYSVGIGQISSEVPQNLSASRPQDRQFILSSKKLLLSDSGFYLCAWDRDYEQYFGPGTRLTVT.

The J gene is TRBJ1-5, the V gene TRBV6-2 or TRBV6-3; a possible D gene is TRBD1 (6 bases). Per germline, CDR1 MNHEY and CDR2 SVGEGT. V lost 1 base and J lost 6, with 10 bases in between. The CDR3 totals 14 residues. This chain's CDR3 is CASSYFQGTQPQHF. For the CDR3, the DNA is TGTGCCAGCAGTTACTTTCAGGGGACTCAGCCCCAGCATTTT.

The chain combines TRBV19 with TRBJ2-1; D is unclear. The ends were cut back, 0 bases at V and 9 bases at J, with 9 bases in the middle. This CDR3 spans 13 amino acids. Germline CDR1 and CDR2: LNHDA and SQIVND (reference sequence). The CDR3 is CASSIDLNGEQFF. The CDR3 DNA reads as TGTGCCAGTAGTATAGATCTTAACGGTGAGCAGTTCTTC.

V is TRBV6-6 and J is TRBJ1-5; TRBD1 matches 10 bases. This CDR3 spans 16 amino acids. Trimming cost V 4 bases and J 5 bases; bases outside gene matches: 8. Looked up from germline, CDR1 is MNHNY and CDR2 is SVGAGI (reference sequence). The CDR3 spells CASSSLSGTGDQPQHF. The DNA of the CDR3 is TGTGCCAGCAGTTCCCTTTCTGGGACAGGGGATCAGCCCCAGCATTTT.

The genes are TRBV9 and TRBJ2-1; TRBD2 aligns across 7 bases. This CDR3 has 15 residues. Germline assignment: CDR1 SGDLS and CDR2 YYNGEE. V shed 4 bases, J shed 0 bases, and the junction held 4 bases outside the gene matches. In nucleotides, the CDR3 is TGTGCCAGCAGCCGCGGGGGTAGCTCCTACAATGAGCAGTTCTTC. Translation: CASSRGGSSYNEQFF.

J is TRBJ1-1 and V is TRBV6-5; no clear D gene. The length of the CDR3 is 14 residues. The germline V gene encodes CDR1 MNHEY and CDR2 SVGAGI. Trimming removed 8 bases from V and 0 bases from J, with 13 bases in between. For the CDR3, the DNA is TGTGCCAGCCCCAGCGGGCCGCTGAACACTGAAGCTTTCTTT. This sequence encodes CASPSGPLNTEAFF.

This clone was observed a single time. The rearrangement joins TRBV5-6 to TRBJ2-6; 9 nucleotides align to TRBD1. This CDR3 contains 19 residues. Germline V gene sequence: CDR1 SGHDT, CDR2 YYEEEE. V gave up 0 bases and J gave up 3 bases; unmatched junction bases: 10. CDR3 bases: TGTGCCAGCAGCTTGGGCCCCGGGACAGGGAGCGGTGGGGCCAACGTCCTGACTTTC. This gives the protein CASSLGPGTGSGGANVLTF.